The clone carrying this TCR beta chain has only a few counts. Its matching antigen is unknown. The germline V gene has CDR1 SEHNR and CDR2 FQNEAQ (reference sequence). The CDR3 contains 15 residues. The V end was cut by 5 bases, the J end by 4 bases, with 17 bases between. This sample was included in a study of T cell repertoires in cytomegalovirus infection. As for the study in general: The authors used CMV epitopes that were HLA-C-restricted (recently identified) and HLA-B-restricted (well studied). Based on public TCR beta signatures, there were indications of CMV infection and of a matching HLA type. General observations from the study: Adding up the frequency of public TCR beta families identified people who carried CMV plus the relevant HLA.

TCRdb reprocessed the reads with MiXCR, giving one entry per CDR3 protein. The sample carries approximately 280,000 distinct CDR3 sequences, 22% recorded once. The sample was cultured PBMCs, taken from culture after CMV antigen stimulation. The rearrangement links TRBV7-9 to TRBJ2-5, with no clear D. This clonotype was obtained from a human donor in good health (CMV status not recorded). Some clones in this sample may be carry-over from other donors' samples. The CDR3: CASSPMVGTGETQYF. The CDR3 DNA is TGTGCCAGCAGCCCGATGGTGGGAACGGGAGAGACCCAGTACTTC.